This T cell receptor beta chain was observed in a study of neoadjuvant nivolumab and ipilimumab in lung cancer. This CDR3 comprises 15 residues. The V gene's germline CDR1 is SGHRS and CDR2 YFSETQ. Trimming left V 0 bases short and J 3 bases short, with 11 bases between. Assay used: immunoSEQ multiplex PCR; TCRdb lists only in-frame clones, some missing. In the table there are fewer than 20,000 clones, approximately 79% of which are singletons. The TCR originated in an adult with non-small cell lung cancer. This material consisted of tumor tissue, taken after neoadjuvant nivolumab, alone or with ipilimumab, at or shortly before surgery. The rearrangement uses TRBV5-1 and TRBJ2-3; D could derive from TRBD1 or TRBD2 (6 bases each). CDR3 bases: TGCGCCAGCAGCTTGGGCACGGGGGCTACAGATACGCAGTATTTT. This sequence encodes CASSLGTGATDTQYF.